This entry describes one T cell receptor (beta chain). The CDR3 has 13 amino acids. CDR1 is SGHNT and CDR2 is YYREEE in the germline V gene (reference sequence). V gave up 0 bases and J gave up 4 bases, with 7 bases separating them. This sample is part of a study of control samples from healthy donors and cancer patients. Here immunoSEQ multiplex PCR was the method, and the copy in TCRdb shows in-frame clones only, minus some. Of roughly 370,000 clones in the sample, more than 80% were seen once. This rearrangement joins TRBV5-4 to TRBJ1-2, with TRBD1 as a possible D gene (6 bases). The receptor's source is a man aged 40-49 years with head and neck cancer. Sequencing used PBMCs. CDR3 nucleotide sequence: TGTGCCAGCAGCTTGGAGACAGGCTATGGCTACACCTTC. Protein product: CASSLETGYGYTF.